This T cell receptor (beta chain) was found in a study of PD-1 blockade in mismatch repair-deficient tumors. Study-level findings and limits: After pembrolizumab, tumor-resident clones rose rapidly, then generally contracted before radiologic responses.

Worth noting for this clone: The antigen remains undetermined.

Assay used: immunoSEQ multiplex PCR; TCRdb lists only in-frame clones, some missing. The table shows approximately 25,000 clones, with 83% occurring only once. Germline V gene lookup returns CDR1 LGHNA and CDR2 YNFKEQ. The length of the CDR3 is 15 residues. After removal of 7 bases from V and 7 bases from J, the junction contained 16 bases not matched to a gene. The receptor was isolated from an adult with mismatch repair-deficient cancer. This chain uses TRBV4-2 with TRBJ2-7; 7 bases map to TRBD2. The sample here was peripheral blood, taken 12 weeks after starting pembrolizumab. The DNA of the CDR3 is TGTGCCAGCACCCGATCCGGGACTAATTTGTTGGAGCAGTACTTC. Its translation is CASTRSGTNLLEQYF.